Presented here are 6 T cell receptor beta chains from one specimen sequenced in a study of T and B cells in COVID-19 patients (dated by TCRdb to the early 2020s). TCRdb lists the instrument as Illumina MiSeq. TRB rearrangements were amplified by multiplex PCR with BIOMED2 TRB-A/B primer pools. The public reads were reanalyzed by TCRdb: fastp trimming at Q25, MiXCR alignment, in-frame beta chains only. Rows are unified per CDR3 protein, each entry keeping the most common DNA and genes. For this sample the table gives some 4,000 distinct CDR3 sequences, of which about 29% were detected only once. 43% of the sample is held by the ten biggest clonotypes. Genomic DNA extracted from blood was used in amounts of about 250-500 ng for amplification of TRB repertoires. Material for sequencing was blood. The receptors shown here come from a human donor with active COVID-19. The donor label of this sample is uncertain.

The rearrangement joins TRBV5-1 to TRBJ2-5, with 11 bases lining up with TRBD1. The junction had 12 bases not matched to a gene; V was cut back by 4 bases and J by 4 bases. Looked up from germline, CDR1 is SGHRS and CDR2 is YFSETQ. CDR3 length equals 17 residues. The CDR3: CASSRVPGQGATETQYF. CDR3 nucleotide sequence: TGCGCCAGCAGCCGTGTCCCCGGACAGGGGGCAACAGAGACCCAGTACTTC.

This clonotype is classed as medium-sized. The chain is built from TRBV5-6 and TRBJ2-7; 8 bases align to TRBD2. CDR3 size: 14 residues. Germline V CDR1 and CDR2: SGHDT, YYEEEE. Trimming removed 6 bases from V and 1 base from J; junction bases left unmatched: 6. This CDR3 is CASTSGGQSYEQYF. DNA for the CDR3: TGTGCCAGCACCTCGGGGGGGCAGTCCTACGAGCAGTACTTC.

This clonotype is classed as medium-sized. This chain uses TRBV7-9 with TRBJ2-5; TRBD1 agrees at 10 bases. J was trimmed by 5 bases and V by 4 bases; bases with no gene match: 7. Germline-derived CDR1 and CDR2 are SEHNR and FQNEAQ (reference sequence). This CDR3 is 15 amino acids long. This CDR3 reads CASSSGDRGSETQYF. CDR3 in DNA: TGTGCCAGCAGCTCCGGGGACAGGGGATCCGAGACCCAGTACTTC.

CDR3 nucleotide sequence: TGTGCCAGCAACCCCGGTCAGGGCTTAATCGGGGCCAACGTCCTGACTTTC. It codes for CASNPGQGLIGANVLTF. This chain connects TRBV10-3 to TRBJ2-6; D may be TRBD1 (5 bases). CDR1 and CDR2 from the germline V gene are ENHRY and SYGVKD. The CDR3 contains 17 residues. V lost 10 bases to trimming and J lost 4 bases, with 23 bases between them.

J is TRBJ2-4 and V is TRBV20-1; tentatively, D is TRBD2 (5 bases). Germline CDR1 reads DFQATT; CDR2 reads SNEGSKA (reference sequence). This CDR3 has 14 residues. The ends were cut back, 5 bases at V and 0 bases at J, with 11 bases in the middle. CDR3 nucleotide sequence: TGCAGTGCTCGACGGACTGTAGCCAAAAACATTCAGTACTTC. Translating it yields CSARRTVAKNIQYF.

This chain joins TRBV5-1 and TRBJ1-1; 10 positions agree with TRBD1. V shed 4 bases and J 3 bases; nucleotides not matched to a gene: 18. The CDR3 length is 19 residues. The germline V gene encodes CDR1 SGHRS and CDR2 YFSETQ. CDR3 amino acids: CASSHKRQGARKGDTEAFF. The CDR3, as DNA: TGCGCCAGCAGCCATAAGAGACAGGGGGCCAGGAAGGGTGACACTGAAGCTTTCTTT.